A selection of T cell receptor beta chains follows, all from one sample in a study of T cells after yellow fever vaccination. TCRdb called the 5' RACE reads again in MiXCR, with one record for every CDR3 protein. Of more than 90,000 distinct CDR3 sequences listed, 8.4% are singletons. The sample here was CD8+ T cells sorted from PBMCs, taken 45 days after the yellow fever booster vaccination. The receptors stem from a man aged 25 to 40 who received the YFV17D yellow fever vaccine. CDR3s include the opening cysteine and the closing phenylalanine or tryptophan. Size is omitted from some rows. Given values are once, few, many or a class for expanded clones.

j_gene | abundance | v_gene | CDR3aa
TRBJ1-1 | many | TRBV10-3 | CAISEARAKEAFF
TRBJ2-2 | few | TRBV5-6 | CASIRTGRAGELFF
TRBJ2-2 | many | TRBV9 | CASTSETQGLGELFF
TRBJ2-7 | many | TRBV29-1 | CSVVGGGSYEQYF
TRBJ2-7 | - | TRBV5-4 | CASSLGSDEQYF
TRBJ2-7 | many | TRBV29-1 | CSVGDLFYEQYF
TRBJ2-7 | few | TRBV19 | CASSTTSEAYEQYF
TRBJ2-5 | few | TRBV7-9 | CASSLLAGTQETQYF
TRBJ2-1 | - | TRBV10-3 | CAIRVTRGLEQFF
TRBJ1-1 | medium-sized | TRBV20-1 | CSAGGGGLPEAFF
TRBJ2-7 | many | TRBV5-1 | CASSSDGIGYEQYF
TRBJ2-7 | many | TRBV7-9 | CASSHGRDGVHEQYF
TRBJ2-6 | many | TRBV4-2 | CASSQDSGVPPGANVLTF
TRBJ2-3 | - | TRBV5-6 | CASSFDSTNTQYF
TRBJ1-5 | many | TRBV12-3/TRBV12-4 | CASNNGLDQPQHF
TRBJ2-3 | many | TRBV7-2 | CASSLILAGGNTQYF
TRBJ2-7 | many | TRBV5-1 | CASSLAREQYF
TRBJ2-3 | - | TRBV12-3/TRBV12-4 | CASRTGGSPDTQYF
TRBJ2-7 | many | TRBV6-5 | CASSYSRTSGSYEQYF
TRBJ2-7 | many | TRBV28 | CASSLGQGRQYF
TRBJ2-5 | few | TRBV12-5 | CASVSDRGQLETQYF
TRBJ2-1 | few | TRBV27 | CASSLLLVPPYNEQFF
TRBJ1-1 | - | TRBV20-1 | CSASGTGGEYEAFF
TRBJ2-2 | many | TRBV7-8 | CASSLPSREDRGNTGELFF
TRBJ2-1 | - | TRBV4-3 | CASSQDYPGVVAGVSEQFF
TRBJ2-7 | many | TRBV7-9 | CASSQGMNEQYF
TRBJ2-3 | many | TRBV20-1 | CSARLAARTDTQYF
TRBJ1-1 | many | TRBV12-3/TRBV12-4 | CASRGVGEAFF
TRBJ2-1 | many | TRBV6-1 | CASSPGSHYNEQFF
TRBJ2-3 | - | TRBV19 | CASSIRGSLTDTQYF
TRBJ1-5 | - | TRBV10-1 | CASSDDRYSPQHF
TRBJ2-7 | - | TRBV4-3 | CASSQDRTPSSYEQYF
TRBJ2-5 | few | TRBV2 | CATLQETQYF
TRBJ2-6 | many | TRBV7-2 | CASSMTGVGANVLTF
TRBJ2-7 | many | TRBV27 | CASSYSAGVVYEQYF
TRBJ2-7 | many | TRBV29-1 | CSVEARGLMTYEQYF
TRBJ2-1 | few | TRBV27 | CASSPGTSGREQFF
TRBJ1-2 | - | TRBV9 | CASSGPSYGYTF
TRBJ2-3 | many | TRBV6-6 | CGTSGPPQASQYF
TRBJ2-1 | many | TRBV6-5 | CASSSLDPNEQFF
TRBJ2-5 | - | TRBV29-1 | CSVDLDSSVETQYF
TRBJ2-3 | many | TRBV7-9 | CASSYSTDTQYF